Here is one TCR beta chain with its context. The antigen this receptor binds is unknown. No per-base quality is available; no much larger clone lies one base away. The sample comes from a study of T cells after yellow fever vaccination (dated by TCRdb to about 2019). For the wider study: Libraries from fractions with low cell numbers were prepared with the SMART-Seq v4 Ultra Low Input RNA kit. Two healthy male donors made up the cohort, one aged 18 to 29 years and the other aged 30 to 40 years. Blood was collected at multiple timepoints before and after primary and secondary immunization, and bulk PBMC replicates and cell subsets were isolated. Bulk TCR alpha and beta repertoires were sequenced longitudinally to track T-cell clones before and after primary and booster YFV17D yellow fever vaccination. Beyond this particular receptor, the publication reports: A small fraction of clonotypes showed up in both the CD4 and CD8 compartments, probably as a result of convergent recombination. FACS-sorted repertoires could contain abundant contaminating clonotypes from the bulk population, so computational filtering was required. The secondary T-cell response was found to be weaker but faster than the primary response, with a peak reached on day 5 rather than on day 15. Because only two donors were included in the study, the extent to which the findings can be generalized is limited. After the booster, most clones that had expanded after primary vaccination were detected again (around 97% of CD4 and under 90% of CD8), suggesting broad maintenance of memory.

Explained via the paper, the treatment or condition label denotes: live attenuated yellow fever vaccine strain. PBMCs were isolated from peripheral blood using a standard Ficoll-Paque protocol. Dynabeads CD4 and CD8 positive selection kits were used to isolate the CD4 and CD8 T-cell fractions. RNA was extracted with TriZol from bulk PBMCs, CD4 and CD8 fractions, and dextramer-positive and dextramer-negative fractions. Via the germline V gene, CDR1 is SGDLS and CDR2 YYNGEE. Compared with germline, V lacks 3 bases and J lacks 6 bases; bases without a gene match: 5. There are 15 amino acids in the CDR3, from cysteine to phenylalanine inclusive. Just the 45-base CDR3 DNA is kept, in frame starting at base 1. TCR cDNA was made using 5'RACE template switching, a step that added a universal primer site and unique molecular identifiers. Priming for cDNA synthesis came from both the TCR alpha and TCR beta constant segments. Library amplification involved two PCR steps, and the second step added sample barcodes and sequencing adapters. Sequencing of libraries was done on Illumina HiSeq 2500 (2x100 bp) or NovaSeq (2x150 bp). In the source study's methods: Demultiplexing of reads and collapsing into UMI consensus sequences were performed with MIGEC, and V(D)J alignment was carried out with MiXCR. Using edgeR on replicate PBMC samples, clonotypes were called vaccine-responding if FDR was below 0.01 and the log2 fold change was above 5 up to day 15. Bulk clonotypes were assigned CD4 or CD8 identity according to which sequenced CD4 or CD8 repertoire held them at higher abundance. TCRdb passed the public sequencing reads through fastp at Q25 and MiXCR, retaining productive beta sequences. Each CDR3 protein gets just one entry, which takes the most common genes and DNA from the rows behind it. None of the V and J calls come from the authors' own analysis; TCRdb made them. Counted in this sample were tens of thousands of distinct CDR3 sequences; almost 8% of them appeared once. Clones ranked in the top ten supply 41% of the sample.

This sequence originates from a man aged 25 to 40 who received the YFV17D yellow fever vaccine. The sequence links TRBV9 to TRBJ2-2; TRBD2 agrees with 10 junctional bases. The source was CD8+ T cells sorted from PBMCs, collected on the day of the yellow fever booster vaccination. The CDR3 sequence is CASSASGRGAGELFF. The DNA sequence follows: TGTGCCAGCAGCGCTAGCGGGAGAGGGGCCGGGGAGCTGTTTTTT.